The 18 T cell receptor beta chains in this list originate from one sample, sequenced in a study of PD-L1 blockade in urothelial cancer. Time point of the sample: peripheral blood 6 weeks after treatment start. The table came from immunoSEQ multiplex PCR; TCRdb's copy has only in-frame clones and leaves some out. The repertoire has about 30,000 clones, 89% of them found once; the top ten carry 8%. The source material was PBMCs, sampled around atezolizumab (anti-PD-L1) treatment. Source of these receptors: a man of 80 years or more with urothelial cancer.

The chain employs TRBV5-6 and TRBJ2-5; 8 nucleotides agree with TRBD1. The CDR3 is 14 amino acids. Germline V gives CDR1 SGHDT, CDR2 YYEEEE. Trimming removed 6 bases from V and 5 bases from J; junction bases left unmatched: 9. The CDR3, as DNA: TGTGCCAGCAAACTACAGGGGGTTGAGGAGACCCAGTACTTC. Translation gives CASKLQGVEETQYF.

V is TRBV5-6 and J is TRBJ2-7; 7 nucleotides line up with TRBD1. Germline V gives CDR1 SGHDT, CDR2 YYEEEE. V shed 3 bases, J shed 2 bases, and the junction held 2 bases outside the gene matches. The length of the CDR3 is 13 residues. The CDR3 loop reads CASSSTGTYEQYF. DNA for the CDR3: TGTGCCAGCAGCTCGACAGGGACCTACGAGCAGTACTTC.

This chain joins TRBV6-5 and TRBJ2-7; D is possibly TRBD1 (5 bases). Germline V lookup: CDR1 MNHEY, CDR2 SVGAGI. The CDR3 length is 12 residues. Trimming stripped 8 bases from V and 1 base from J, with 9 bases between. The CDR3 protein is CASRKGSYEQYF. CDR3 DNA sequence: TGTGCCAGCCGGAAGGGGTCCTACGAGCAGTACTTC.

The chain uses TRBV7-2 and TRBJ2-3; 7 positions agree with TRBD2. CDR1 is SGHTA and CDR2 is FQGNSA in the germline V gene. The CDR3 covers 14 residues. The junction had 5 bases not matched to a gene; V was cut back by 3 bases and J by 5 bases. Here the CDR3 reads CASSLGGSVDTQYF. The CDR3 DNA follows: TGTGCCAGCAGCTTGGGCGGGAGCGTAGATACGCAGTATTTT.

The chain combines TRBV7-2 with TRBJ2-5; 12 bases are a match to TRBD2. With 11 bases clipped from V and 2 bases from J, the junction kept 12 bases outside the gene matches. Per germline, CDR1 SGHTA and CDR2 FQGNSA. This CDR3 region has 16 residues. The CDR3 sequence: CASQSGTSGFQETQYF. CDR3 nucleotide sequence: TGTGCCTCTCAATCCGGGACTAGCGGGTTTCAAGAGACCCAGTACTTC.

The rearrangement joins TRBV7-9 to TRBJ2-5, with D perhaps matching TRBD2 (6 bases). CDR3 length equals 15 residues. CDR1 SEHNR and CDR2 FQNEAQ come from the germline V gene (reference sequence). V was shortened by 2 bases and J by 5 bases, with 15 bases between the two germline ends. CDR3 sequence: CASSLLLAGTETQYF. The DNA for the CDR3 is TGTGCCAGCAGCTTACTGTTGGCGGGGACGGAGACCCAGTACTTC.

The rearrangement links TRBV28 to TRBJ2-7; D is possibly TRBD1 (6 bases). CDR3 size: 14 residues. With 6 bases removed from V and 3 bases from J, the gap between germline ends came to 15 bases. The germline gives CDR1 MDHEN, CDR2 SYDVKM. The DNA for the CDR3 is TGTGCCAGCAGGCCCAGGACAGTTTTCTACGAGCAGTACTTC. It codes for CASRPRTVFYEQYF.

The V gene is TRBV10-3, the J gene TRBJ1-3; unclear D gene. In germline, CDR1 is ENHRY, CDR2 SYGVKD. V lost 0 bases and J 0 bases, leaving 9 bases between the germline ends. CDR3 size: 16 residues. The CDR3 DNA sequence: TGTGCCATCAGTGAGTCAAGGCCGGGCTCTGGAAACACCATATATTTT. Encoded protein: CAISESRPGSGNTIYF.

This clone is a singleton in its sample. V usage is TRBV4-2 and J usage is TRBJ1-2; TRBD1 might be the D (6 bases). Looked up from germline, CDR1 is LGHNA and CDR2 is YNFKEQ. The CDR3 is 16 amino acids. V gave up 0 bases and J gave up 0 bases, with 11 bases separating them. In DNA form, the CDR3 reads TGTGCCAGCAGCCAAGACCTGACAGGAGCTAACTATGGCTACACCTTC. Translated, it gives CASSQDLTGANYGYTF.

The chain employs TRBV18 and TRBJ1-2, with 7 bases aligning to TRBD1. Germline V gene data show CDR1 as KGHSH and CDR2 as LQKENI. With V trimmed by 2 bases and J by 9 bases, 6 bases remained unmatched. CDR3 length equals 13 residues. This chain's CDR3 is CASSPAQGESYTF. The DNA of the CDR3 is TGTGCCAGCTCACCAGCCCAGGGGGAGAGCTACACCTTC.

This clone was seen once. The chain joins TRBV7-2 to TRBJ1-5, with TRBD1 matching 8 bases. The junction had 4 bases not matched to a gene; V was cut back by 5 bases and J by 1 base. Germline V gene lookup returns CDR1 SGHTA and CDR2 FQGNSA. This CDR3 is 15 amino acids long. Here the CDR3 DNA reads TGTGCCAGCAGCCCCCGACAGGGGAGCAATCAGCCCCAGCATTTT. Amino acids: CASSPRQGSNQPQHF.

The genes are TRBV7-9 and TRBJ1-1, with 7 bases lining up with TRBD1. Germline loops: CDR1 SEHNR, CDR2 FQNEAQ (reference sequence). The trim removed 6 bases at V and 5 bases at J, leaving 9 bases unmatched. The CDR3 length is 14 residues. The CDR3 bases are TGTGCCAGCAGTAGGGACAGAGTGGCGACTGAAGCTTTCTTT. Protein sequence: CASSRDRVATEAFF.

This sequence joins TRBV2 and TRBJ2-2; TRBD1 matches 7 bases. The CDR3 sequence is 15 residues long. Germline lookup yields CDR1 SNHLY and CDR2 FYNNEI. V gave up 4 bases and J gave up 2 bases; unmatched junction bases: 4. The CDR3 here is CASSVGQVNTGELFF. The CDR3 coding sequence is TGTGCCAGCAGTGTAGGACAGGTCAACACCGGGGAGCTGTTTTTT. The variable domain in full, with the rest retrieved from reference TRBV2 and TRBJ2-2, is EPEVTQTPSHQVTQMGQEVILRCVPISNHLYFYWYRQILGQKVEFLVSFYNNEISEKSEIFDDQFSVERPDGSNFTLKIRSTKLEDSAMYFCASSVGQVNTGELFFGEGSRLTVL.

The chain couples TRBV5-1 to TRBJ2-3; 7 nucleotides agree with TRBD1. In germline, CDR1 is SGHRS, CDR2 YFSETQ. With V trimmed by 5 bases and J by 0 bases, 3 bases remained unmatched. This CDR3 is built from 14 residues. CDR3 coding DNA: TGCGCCAGCAGTCACAGGGGTAGCACAGATACGCAGTATTTT. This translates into CASSHRGSTDTQYF. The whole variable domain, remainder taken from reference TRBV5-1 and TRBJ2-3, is KAGVTQTPRYLIKTRGQQVTLSCSPISGHRSVSWYQQTPGQGLQFLFEYFSETQRNKGNFPGRFSGRQFSNSRSEMNVSTLELGDSALYLCASSHRGSTDTQYFGPGTRLTVL.

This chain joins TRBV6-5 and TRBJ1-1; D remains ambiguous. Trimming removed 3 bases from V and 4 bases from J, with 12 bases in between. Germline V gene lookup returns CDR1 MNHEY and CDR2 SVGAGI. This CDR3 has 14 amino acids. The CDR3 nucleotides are TGTGCCAGCAGTTATACTGTTGGCGGCACTGAAGCTTTCTTT. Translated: CASSYTVGGTEAFF.

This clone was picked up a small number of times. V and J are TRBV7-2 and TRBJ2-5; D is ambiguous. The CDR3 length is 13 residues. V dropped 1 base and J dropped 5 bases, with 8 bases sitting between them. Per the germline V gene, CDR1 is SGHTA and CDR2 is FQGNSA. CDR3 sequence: CASSLGPLETQYF. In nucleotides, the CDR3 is TGTGCCAGCAGCTTAGGGCCCCTGGAGACCCAGTACTTC.

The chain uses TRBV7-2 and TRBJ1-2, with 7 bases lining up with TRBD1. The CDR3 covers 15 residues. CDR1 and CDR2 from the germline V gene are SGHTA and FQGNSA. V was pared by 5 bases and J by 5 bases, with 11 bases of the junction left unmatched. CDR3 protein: CASSPREGGAYGYTF. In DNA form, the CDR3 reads TGTGCCAGCAGCCCCCGGGAAGGGGGCGCATATGGCTACACCTTC. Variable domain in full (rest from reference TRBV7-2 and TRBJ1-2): GAGVSQSPSNKVTEKGKDVELRCDPISGHTALYWYRQSLGQGLEFLIYFQGNSAPDKSGLPSDRFSAERTGGSVSTLTIQRTQQEDSAVYLCASSPREGGAYGYTFGSGTRLTVV.

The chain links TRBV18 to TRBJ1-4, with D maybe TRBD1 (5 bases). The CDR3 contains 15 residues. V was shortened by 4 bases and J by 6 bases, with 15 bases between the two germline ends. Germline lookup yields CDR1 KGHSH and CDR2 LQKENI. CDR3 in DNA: TGTGCCAGCTCACGTTCAGGGTACATAGATGAAAAACTGTTTTTT. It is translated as CASSRSGYIDEKLFF.